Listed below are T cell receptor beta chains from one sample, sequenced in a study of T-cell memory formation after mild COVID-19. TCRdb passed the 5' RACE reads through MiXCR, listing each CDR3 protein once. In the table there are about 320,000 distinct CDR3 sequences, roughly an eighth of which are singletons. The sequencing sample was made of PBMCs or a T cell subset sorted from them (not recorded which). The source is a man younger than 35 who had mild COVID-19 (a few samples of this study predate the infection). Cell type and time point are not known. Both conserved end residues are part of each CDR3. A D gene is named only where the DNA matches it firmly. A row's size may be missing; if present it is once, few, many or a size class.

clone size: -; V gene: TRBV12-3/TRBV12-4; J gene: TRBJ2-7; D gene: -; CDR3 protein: CASSLRGNEQYF; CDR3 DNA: TGTGCCAGCAGCCTTCGGGGTAACGAGCAGTACTTC
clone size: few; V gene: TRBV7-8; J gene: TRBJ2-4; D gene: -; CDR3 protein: CASTPVGRGNIQYF; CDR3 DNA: TGTGCCAGCACCCCCGTAGGGAGGGGGAACATTCAGTACTTC
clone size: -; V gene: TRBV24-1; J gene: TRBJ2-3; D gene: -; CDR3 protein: CATSDPQGAADTQYF; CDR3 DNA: TGTGCCACCAGTGATCCACAGGGCGCGGCAGATACGCAGTATTTT
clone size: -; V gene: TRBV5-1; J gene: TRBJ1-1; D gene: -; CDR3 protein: CASNSSAFF; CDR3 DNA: TGCGCCAGCAATAGTAGTGCTTTCTTT
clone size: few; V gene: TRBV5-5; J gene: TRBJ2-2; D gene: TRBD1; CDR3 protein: CASSWTGGEAGELFF; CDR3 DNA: TGTGCCAGCAGCTGGACAGGGGGCGAGGCCGGGGAGCTGTTTTTT
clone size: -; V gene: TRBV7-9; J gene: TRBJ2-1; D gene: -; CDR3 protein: CASSLAREREEQFF; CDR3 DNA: TGTGCCAGCAGCTTAGCCAGGGAAAGAGAAGAGCAGTTCTTC
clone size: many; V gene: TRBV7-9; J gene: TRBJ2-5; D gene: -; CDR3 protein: CASRSQETQYF; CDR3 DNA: TGTGCCAGCAGGTCCCAAGAGACCCAGTACTTC
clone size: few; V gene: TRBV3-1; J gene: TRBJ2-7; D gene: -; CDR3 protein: CASSQVNEQYF; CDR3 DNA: TGTGCCAGCAGCCAAGTCAACGAGCAGTACTTC
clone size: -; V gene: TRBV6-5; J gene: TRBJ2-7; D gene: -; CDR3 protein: CASSSRTPYEQYF; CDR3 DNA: TGTGCCAGCAGCTCACGGACACCCTACGAGCAGTACTTC
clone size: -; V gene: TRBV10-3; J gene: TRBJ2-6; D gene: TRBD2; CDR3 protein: CAISATSGGSGANVLTF; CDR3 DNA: TGTGCCATCAGTGCGACTAGCGGGGGCTCTGGGGCCAACGTCCTGACTTTC
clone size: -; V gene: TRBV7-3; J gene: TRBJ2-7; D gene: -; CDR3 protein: CASSLSRNSEQYF; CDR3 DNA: TGTGCCAGCAGCTTATCTCGGAACTCCGAGCAGTACTTC
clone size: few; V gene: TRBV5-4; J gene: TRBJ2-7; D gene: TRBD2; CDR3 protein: CASSLERAGGYEQYF; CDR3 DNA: TGTGCCAGCAGCTTGGAGCGAGCGGGGGGCTACGAGCAGTACTTC
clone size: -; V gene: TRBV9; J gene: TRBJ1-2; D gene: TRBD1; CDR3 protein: CASSPRTGHGGGYTF; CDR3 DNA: TGTGCCAGCAGCCCTCGGACAGGGCACGGTGGTGGCTACACCTTC
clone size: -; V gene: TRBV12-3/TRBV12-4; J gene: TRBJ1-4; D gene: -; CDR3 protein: CASTLGGEKLFF; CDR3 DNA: TGTGCCAGCACCCTGGGTGGTGAAAAACTGTTTTTT
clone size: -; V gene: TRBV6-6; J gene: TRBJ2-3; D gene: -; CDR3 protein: CASSSGLDTQYF; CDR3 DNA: TGTGCCAGCAGTTCGGGCCTCGATACGCAGTATTTT
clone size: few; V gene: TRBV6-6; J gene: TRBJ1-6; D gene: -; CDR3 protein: CASRRDGNSPLHF; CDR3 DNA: TGTGCCAGCAGACGGGACGGAAATTCACCCCTCCACTTT
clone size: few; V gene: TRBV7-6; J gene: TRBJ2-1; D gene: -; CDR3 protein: CASSLAAVAYNEQFF; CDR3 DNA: TGTGCCAGCAGCTTAGCTGCGGTGGCCTACAATGAGCAGTTCTTC
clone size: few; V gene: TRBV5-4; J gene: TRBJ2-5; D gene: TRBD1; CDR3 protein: CASSQQGQETQYF; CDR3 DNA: TGTGCCAGCAGCCAACAGGGGCAAGAGACCCAGTACTTC
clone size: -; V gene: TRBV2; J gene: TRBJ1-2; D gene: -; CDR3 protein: CASSDWRSGRYTF; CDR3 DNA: TGTGCCAGCAGTGATTGGAGGTCCGGTCGCTACACCTTC
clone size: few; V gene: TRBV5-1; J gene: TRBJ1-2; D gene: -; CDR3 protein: CASSLAVQATTNYGYTF; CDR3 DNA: TGCGCCAGCAGCTTGGCCGTGCAGGCGACAACTAACTATGGCTACACCTTC
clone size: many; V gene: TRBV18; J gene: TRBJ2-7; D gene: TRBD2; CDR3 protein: CASSPTGGTTYEQYF; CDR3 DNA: TGTGCCAGCTCACCCACGGGGGGGACGACCTACGAGCAGTACTTC
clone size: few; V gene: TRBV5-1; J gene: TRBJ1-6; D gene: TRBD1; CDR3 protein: CASTIGQGVDGSPLHF; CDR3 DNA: TGCGCCAGCACCATCGGACAGGGGGTTGATGGTTCACCCCTCCACTTT
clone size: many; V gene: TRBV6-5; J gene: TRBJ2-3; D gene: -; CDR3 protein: CASAGAPLADTQYF; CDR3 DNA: TGTGCCAGCGCTGGAGCGCCCCTGGCAGATACGCAGTATTTT